The 24 T cell receptor beta chains below come from one sample, sequenced in a study of blood T cells in healthy people across ages. Next came a second PCR, run for about 7 to 12 cycles, which used a sample-barcoded 5' primer along with a J-beta primer mix. Using its own MiXCR run on the 5' RACE reads, TCRdb lists one record per CDR3 protein. The table records 780,000 or so distinct CDR3 sequences, 25% of them present only once. These sequences were also reported in another study, on T cells of mothers and their children.

The source material was blood. These receptors originate from a boy aged 5-17 years in good health.

This clonotype was counted a few times. This sequence joins TRBV21-1 and TRBJ1-1; whether TRBD1, the table's D call, matches the DNA was not checked. TRBV21-1 is classified as a pseudogene. The CDR3 is made up of 15 amino acids. CDR3 sequence: CASSWGAAGDTEAFF. Written as DNA, the CDR3 is TGTGCCAGCAGCTGGGGGGCGGCTGGGGACACTGAAGCTTTCTTT.

V is TRBV20-1 and J is TRBJ1-2, with 7 bases that match TRBD1. There are 15 residues in the CDR3. J lost 4 bases, V lost 2 bases, and 10 bases had no gene match. Germline V gives CDR1 DFQATT, CDR2 SNEGSKA (reference sequence). This CDR3 reads CSARLLGQRLYGYTF. The DNA for the CDR3 is TGCAGTGCTAGACTACTGGGACAGCGCCTCTATGGCTACACCTTC.

The chain uses TRBV7-2 and TRBJ2-2; tentatively, D is TRBD1 (6 bases). The CDR3 length is 14 residues. Trimming cost V 2 bases and J 6 bases, with 10 bases left between them. Germline V gene sequence: CDR1 SGHTA, CDR2 FQGNSA. DNA for the CDR3: TGTGCCAGCAGCTTACAGCAGGGGTCCGGGGAGCTGTTTTTT. Translated, it gives CASSLQQGSGELFF.

Of note for this clonotype: A much larger clone lies a single base off, so this may be a read error. The chain recombines TRBV5-1 with TRBJ2-7; perhaps TRBD2 as D (6 bases). CDR3 size: 15 residues. Germline values: CDR1 SGHRS, CDR2 YFSETQ. CDR3 residues: CASSPEGIPRVEQHF. DNA for the CDR3: TGCGCCAGCAGCCCGGAGGGGATCCCACGGGTCGAGCAGCACTTC. Variable domain in full (rest from reference TRBV5-1 and TRBJ2-7): KAGVTQTPRYLIKTRGQQVTLSCSPISGHRSVSWYQQTPGQGLQFLFEYFSETQRNKGNFPGRFSGRQFSNSRSEMNVSTLELGDSALYLCASSPEGIPRVEQHFGPGTRLTVT.

This clonotype was found many times. V and J are TRBV4-1 and TRBJ1-4, with D perhaps TRBD1 (5 bases). Germline V gene sequence: CDR1 MGHRA, CDR2 YSYEKL. The CDR3 extends over 19 amino acids. The V end was cut by 1 base, the J end by 8 bases, with 26 bases between. DNA for the CDR3: TGCGCCAGCAGCCAAGTATATGACGGTTTCTCCCGACAGAACGAAAAACTGTTTTTT. This translates into CASSQVYDGFSRQNEKLFF.

The rearrangement uses TRBV7-9 and TRBJ2-5, with 8 bases identical to TRBD2. The better agreement between TRBJ2-7 and the DNA end casts doubt on the J call. CDR3 length equals 15 residues. Per the germline V gene, CDR1 is SEHNR and CDR2 is FQNEAQ (reference sequence). CDR3 region: CASSGDSGMLDEQYF. CDR3 nucleotides: TGTGCCAGCAGCGGAGATAGCGGGATGTTGGACGAGCAGTACTTC.

This clonotype was seen a few times. The DNA of the CDR3 is TGTGCCAGCATCCCCAGGGTCCCCTCAAACACAGATACGCAGTATTTT. Amino acid sequence: CASIPRVPSNTDTQYF. V usage is TRBV7-8 and J usage is TRBJ2-3, with D perhaps TRBD1 (5 bases). The V end lost 7 bases, the J end lost 2 bases, and 19 bases lay between the germline ends. The germline gives CDR1 SGHVS, CDR2 FQNEAQ. The CDR3 sequence is 16 residues long.

The table lists this clonotype with a few counts. The CDR3 coding sequence is TGTGCCAGCAGCTTAGTGGGCCCCACCACCGGGGAGCTGTTTTTT. This translates into CASSLVGPTTGELFF. The chain recombines TRBV7-9 with TRBJ2-2; no clear D gene. There are 15 residues in the CDR3. Trimming took off 1 base at V and 4 bases at J, with 10 bases between the two ends. From germline, CDR1 is SEHNR and CDR2 FQNEAQ (reference sequence).

The J gene is TRBJ1-4, the V gene TRBV9; 8 bases fit TRBD1. From germline, CDR1 is SGDLS and CDR2 YYNGEE. The CDR3 covers 14 residues. The ends lost 3 bases at V and 4 bases at J; junction bases unmatched: 2. The CDR3 DNA reads as TGTGCCAGCAGCGCGACAGGGGTTAATGAAAAACTGTTTTTT. Protein: CASSATGVNEKLFF.

This clonotype was observed a handful of times. This chain connects TRBV28 to TRBJ1-4; a possible D gene is TRBD1 (5 bases). V was pared by 8 bases and J by 6 bases, with 16 bases between. Germline-derived CDR1 and CDR2 are MDHEN and SYDVKM. The CDR3 length is 14 residues. The CDR3 coding sequence is TGTGCCAGCCGAGAGGGGCAGGGACATGAAAAACTGTTTTTT. It specifies CASREGQGHEKLFF.

The V gene is TRBV27, the J gene TRBJ2-5; TRBD1 or TRBD2 may be the D gene (5 bases each). V lost 4 bases, J lost 2 bases, and 14 bases lay in between. Per the germline V gene, CDR1 is MNHEY and CDR2 is SMNVEV (reference sequence). This CDR3 is built from 15 residues. CDR3 sequence: CASSSDGTEQETQYF. The CDR3 nucleotides are TGTGCCAGCAGTTCGGACGGGACGGAGCAAGAGACCCAGTACTTC.

This clonotype was detected a few times. The chain combines TRBV5-1 with TRBJ2-5; 9 bases align to TRBD1. The J call may be incorrect, as the DNA end agrees better with TRBJ2-1. The CDR3 runs 15 residues. Germline V gene sequence: CDR1 SGHRS, CDR2 YFSETQ. CDR3 in amino acids: CASSLAGTGRNEQFF. The CDR3 DNA sequence: TGCGCCAGCAGCTTGGCCGGGACAGGGCGCAATGAGCAGTTCTTC.

The chain employs TRBV20-1 and TRBJ2-6, with a possible D match to TRBD1 (6 bases). The CDR3 is 15 residues long. Trimming left V 2 bases short and J 4 bases short, with 12 bases between. Germline CDR1 is DFQATT and CDR2 is SNEGSKA (reference sequence). CDR3 sequence reads: CSARLQGAGANVLTF. The DNA of the CDR3 is TGCAGTGCTAGATTACAGGGTGCGGGGGCCAACGTCCTGACTTTC.

The V gene is TRBV12-3 or TRBV12-4, the J gene TRBJ1-4; unclear D gene. The CDR3 runs 15 residues. Trimming took 6 bases from V and 4 from J, leaving 15 bases between them. The DNA of the CDR3 is TGTGCCAGCAGATGCCGCGACAAGCATAATGAAAAACTGTTTTTT. It specifies CASRCRDKHNEKLFF.

Only a few counts were recorded for this clonotype. This rearrangement joins TRBV14 to TRBJ2-7; D is unclear. Germline assignment: CDR1 SGHDN and CDR2 FVKESK. This CDR3 is 12 amino acids long. Trimming removed 0 bases at V and 6 bases at J, with 6 bases between. CDR3 in amino acids: CASSQDMGEQYF. In DNA, the CDR3 is TGTGCCAGCAGCCAAGACATGGGCGAGCAGTACTTC.

The gene calls are TRBV5-1 and TRBJ2-5, with 9 bases aligning to TRBD2. The end of the DNA fits TRBJ2-7 better, so the J call may be wrong. The CDR3 spans 16 residues. Germline V gives CDR1 SGHRS, CDR2 YFSETQ. DNA for the CDR3: TGCGCCAGCAGCCCGGAGGGCCTAGCGGGGACCTACGAGCAGTACTTC. This encodes CASSPEGLAGTYEQYF.

The chain recombines TRBV4-1 with TRBJ1-4, with D possibly matching TRBD1 (5 bases). This CDR3 has 17 amino acids. V was trimmed by 1 base and J by 7 bases, leaving 19 bases between them. The germline CDR1 and CDR2 sequences are MGHRA and YSYEKL. The DNA of the CDR3 is TGCGCCAGCAGCCAAGTTCCCCCGACAGCTTGGGCTGAAAAACTGTTTTTT. Amino acids: CASSQVPPTAWAEKLFF.

Many counts were recorded for this clonotype. Relative to the germline gene, one junction end is altered; a read error may explain this. This chain connects TRBV4-3 to TRBJ2-7; D is unresolved. Per germline, CDR1 LGHNA and CDR2 YSLEER. This CDR3 contains 13 residues. CDR3 loop: CASSQGRSYEQYF. Here the CDR3 DNA reads TGTGCCAGCAGCCAAGGACGCTCCTACGAGCAGTACTTC.

There are a few counts of this clonotype. This chain joins TRBV20-1 and TRBJ1-4; D might be TRBD1 (5 bases). V shed 3 bases and J shed 3 bases, with 14 bases lying between them. Per germline, CDR1 DFQATT and CDR2 SNEGSKA (reference sequence). This CDR3 is 15 amino acids long. The CDR3 DNA reads as TGCAGTGCTAGTACCCGGCCAGGGCCTAATGAAAAACTGTTTTTT. Its translation: CSASTRPGPNEKLFF.

The chain joins TRBV19 to TRBJ2-3, with 9 bases fitting TRBD2. The CDR3 extends over 14 amino acids. Germline CDR1 is LNHDA and CDR2 is SQIVND (reference sequence). Trimming at V came to 6 bases and at J to 4 bases, leaving 5 bases not matched to a gene. The chain's CDR3 is CASRLAGVADTQYF. DNA of the CDR3: TGTGCCAGTAGATTAGCGGGAGTCGCAGATACGCAGTATTTT.

The rearrangement joins TRBV29-1 to TRBJ2-7; 9 bases map to TRBD1. Germline V CDR1 and CDR2: SQVTM, ANQGSEA. V shed 7 bases, J shed 7 bases, and the junction held 11 bases outside the gene matches. The CDR3 has 13 residues. CDR3 sequence reads: CSARQGGVLEQYF. The CDR3 nucleotides are TGCAGCGCGAGACAGGGGGGGGTTTTGGAGCAGTACTTC.

This clonotype has more than one count but fewer than ten. The rearrangement joins TRBV18 to TRBJ1-4, with 7 bases lining up with TRBD1. J gave up 8 bases and V 3 bases, and 6 bases lay outside the gene matches. CDR3 length equals 14 residues. In germline, CDR1 is KGHSH, CDR2 LQKENI. The CDR3 here is CASSPPGQREKLFF. CDR3 DNA sequence: TGTGCCAGCTCACCCCCGGGACAGAGGGAAAAACTGTTTTTT.

A word on this clonotype: Compared with germline, one end of the junction differs, possibly owing to a read error. The genes are TRBV9 and TRBJ1-4; D is perhaps TRBD1 (5 bases). Germline lookup yields CDR1 SGDLS and CDR2 YYNGEE. The CDR3 consists of 14 residues. In DNA, the CDR3 is TGTGCCAGCAGCCTGGACGGCAGAGGGGAAAAACCGTTTTTT. Translated, it gives CASSLDGRGEKPFF.

The genes are TRBV29-1 and TRBJ2-3; the D gene is possibly TRBD2 (6 bases). Germline values: CDR1 SQVTM, CDR2 ANQGSEA. The germline V and J ends were trimmed by 5 bases and 2 bases, with 8 bases remaining between them. This CDR3 contains 12 residues. CDR3 protein: CSVREFTDTQYF. In nucleotides, the CDR3 is TGCAGCGTTCGGGAGTTCACAGATACGCAGTATTTT.